The TCR beta chain described here comes from a study of B cell selection in AIRE deficiency. Regarding the study as a whole: With only TCRbeta sequenced, around 40% of shared healthy Treg sequences overlapped Tconv. Around a third of healthy-donor shared Treg TCRbeta sequences appeared in patient Tconv cells.

The repertoire was sequenced with immunoSEQ multiplex PCR; TCRdb's copy has only in-frame clones and lacks some. The sample yields over 20,000 clones, around 97% seen once. Conventional CD4 T cells were sorted as CD4+CD127+ cells. Turning to this clone: The target antigen is unknown.

Germline V CDR1 and CDR2: SGHAT, FQNNGV. Between the trimmed V and J ends, which lost 1 base and 0 bases, there was a span of 13 bases. The CDR3 consists of 17 residues. Sequenced input: conventional CD4+ T cells sorted from PBMCs. The sequence was collected from a human donor with AIRE deficiency. V gene TRBV11-2 combines with J gene TRBJ2-1; D is undetermined. CDR3: CASSLARPQSSYNEQFF. CDR3 bases: TGTGCCAGCAGCTTAGCTCGCCCCCAAAGCTCCTACAATGAGCAGTTCTTC.